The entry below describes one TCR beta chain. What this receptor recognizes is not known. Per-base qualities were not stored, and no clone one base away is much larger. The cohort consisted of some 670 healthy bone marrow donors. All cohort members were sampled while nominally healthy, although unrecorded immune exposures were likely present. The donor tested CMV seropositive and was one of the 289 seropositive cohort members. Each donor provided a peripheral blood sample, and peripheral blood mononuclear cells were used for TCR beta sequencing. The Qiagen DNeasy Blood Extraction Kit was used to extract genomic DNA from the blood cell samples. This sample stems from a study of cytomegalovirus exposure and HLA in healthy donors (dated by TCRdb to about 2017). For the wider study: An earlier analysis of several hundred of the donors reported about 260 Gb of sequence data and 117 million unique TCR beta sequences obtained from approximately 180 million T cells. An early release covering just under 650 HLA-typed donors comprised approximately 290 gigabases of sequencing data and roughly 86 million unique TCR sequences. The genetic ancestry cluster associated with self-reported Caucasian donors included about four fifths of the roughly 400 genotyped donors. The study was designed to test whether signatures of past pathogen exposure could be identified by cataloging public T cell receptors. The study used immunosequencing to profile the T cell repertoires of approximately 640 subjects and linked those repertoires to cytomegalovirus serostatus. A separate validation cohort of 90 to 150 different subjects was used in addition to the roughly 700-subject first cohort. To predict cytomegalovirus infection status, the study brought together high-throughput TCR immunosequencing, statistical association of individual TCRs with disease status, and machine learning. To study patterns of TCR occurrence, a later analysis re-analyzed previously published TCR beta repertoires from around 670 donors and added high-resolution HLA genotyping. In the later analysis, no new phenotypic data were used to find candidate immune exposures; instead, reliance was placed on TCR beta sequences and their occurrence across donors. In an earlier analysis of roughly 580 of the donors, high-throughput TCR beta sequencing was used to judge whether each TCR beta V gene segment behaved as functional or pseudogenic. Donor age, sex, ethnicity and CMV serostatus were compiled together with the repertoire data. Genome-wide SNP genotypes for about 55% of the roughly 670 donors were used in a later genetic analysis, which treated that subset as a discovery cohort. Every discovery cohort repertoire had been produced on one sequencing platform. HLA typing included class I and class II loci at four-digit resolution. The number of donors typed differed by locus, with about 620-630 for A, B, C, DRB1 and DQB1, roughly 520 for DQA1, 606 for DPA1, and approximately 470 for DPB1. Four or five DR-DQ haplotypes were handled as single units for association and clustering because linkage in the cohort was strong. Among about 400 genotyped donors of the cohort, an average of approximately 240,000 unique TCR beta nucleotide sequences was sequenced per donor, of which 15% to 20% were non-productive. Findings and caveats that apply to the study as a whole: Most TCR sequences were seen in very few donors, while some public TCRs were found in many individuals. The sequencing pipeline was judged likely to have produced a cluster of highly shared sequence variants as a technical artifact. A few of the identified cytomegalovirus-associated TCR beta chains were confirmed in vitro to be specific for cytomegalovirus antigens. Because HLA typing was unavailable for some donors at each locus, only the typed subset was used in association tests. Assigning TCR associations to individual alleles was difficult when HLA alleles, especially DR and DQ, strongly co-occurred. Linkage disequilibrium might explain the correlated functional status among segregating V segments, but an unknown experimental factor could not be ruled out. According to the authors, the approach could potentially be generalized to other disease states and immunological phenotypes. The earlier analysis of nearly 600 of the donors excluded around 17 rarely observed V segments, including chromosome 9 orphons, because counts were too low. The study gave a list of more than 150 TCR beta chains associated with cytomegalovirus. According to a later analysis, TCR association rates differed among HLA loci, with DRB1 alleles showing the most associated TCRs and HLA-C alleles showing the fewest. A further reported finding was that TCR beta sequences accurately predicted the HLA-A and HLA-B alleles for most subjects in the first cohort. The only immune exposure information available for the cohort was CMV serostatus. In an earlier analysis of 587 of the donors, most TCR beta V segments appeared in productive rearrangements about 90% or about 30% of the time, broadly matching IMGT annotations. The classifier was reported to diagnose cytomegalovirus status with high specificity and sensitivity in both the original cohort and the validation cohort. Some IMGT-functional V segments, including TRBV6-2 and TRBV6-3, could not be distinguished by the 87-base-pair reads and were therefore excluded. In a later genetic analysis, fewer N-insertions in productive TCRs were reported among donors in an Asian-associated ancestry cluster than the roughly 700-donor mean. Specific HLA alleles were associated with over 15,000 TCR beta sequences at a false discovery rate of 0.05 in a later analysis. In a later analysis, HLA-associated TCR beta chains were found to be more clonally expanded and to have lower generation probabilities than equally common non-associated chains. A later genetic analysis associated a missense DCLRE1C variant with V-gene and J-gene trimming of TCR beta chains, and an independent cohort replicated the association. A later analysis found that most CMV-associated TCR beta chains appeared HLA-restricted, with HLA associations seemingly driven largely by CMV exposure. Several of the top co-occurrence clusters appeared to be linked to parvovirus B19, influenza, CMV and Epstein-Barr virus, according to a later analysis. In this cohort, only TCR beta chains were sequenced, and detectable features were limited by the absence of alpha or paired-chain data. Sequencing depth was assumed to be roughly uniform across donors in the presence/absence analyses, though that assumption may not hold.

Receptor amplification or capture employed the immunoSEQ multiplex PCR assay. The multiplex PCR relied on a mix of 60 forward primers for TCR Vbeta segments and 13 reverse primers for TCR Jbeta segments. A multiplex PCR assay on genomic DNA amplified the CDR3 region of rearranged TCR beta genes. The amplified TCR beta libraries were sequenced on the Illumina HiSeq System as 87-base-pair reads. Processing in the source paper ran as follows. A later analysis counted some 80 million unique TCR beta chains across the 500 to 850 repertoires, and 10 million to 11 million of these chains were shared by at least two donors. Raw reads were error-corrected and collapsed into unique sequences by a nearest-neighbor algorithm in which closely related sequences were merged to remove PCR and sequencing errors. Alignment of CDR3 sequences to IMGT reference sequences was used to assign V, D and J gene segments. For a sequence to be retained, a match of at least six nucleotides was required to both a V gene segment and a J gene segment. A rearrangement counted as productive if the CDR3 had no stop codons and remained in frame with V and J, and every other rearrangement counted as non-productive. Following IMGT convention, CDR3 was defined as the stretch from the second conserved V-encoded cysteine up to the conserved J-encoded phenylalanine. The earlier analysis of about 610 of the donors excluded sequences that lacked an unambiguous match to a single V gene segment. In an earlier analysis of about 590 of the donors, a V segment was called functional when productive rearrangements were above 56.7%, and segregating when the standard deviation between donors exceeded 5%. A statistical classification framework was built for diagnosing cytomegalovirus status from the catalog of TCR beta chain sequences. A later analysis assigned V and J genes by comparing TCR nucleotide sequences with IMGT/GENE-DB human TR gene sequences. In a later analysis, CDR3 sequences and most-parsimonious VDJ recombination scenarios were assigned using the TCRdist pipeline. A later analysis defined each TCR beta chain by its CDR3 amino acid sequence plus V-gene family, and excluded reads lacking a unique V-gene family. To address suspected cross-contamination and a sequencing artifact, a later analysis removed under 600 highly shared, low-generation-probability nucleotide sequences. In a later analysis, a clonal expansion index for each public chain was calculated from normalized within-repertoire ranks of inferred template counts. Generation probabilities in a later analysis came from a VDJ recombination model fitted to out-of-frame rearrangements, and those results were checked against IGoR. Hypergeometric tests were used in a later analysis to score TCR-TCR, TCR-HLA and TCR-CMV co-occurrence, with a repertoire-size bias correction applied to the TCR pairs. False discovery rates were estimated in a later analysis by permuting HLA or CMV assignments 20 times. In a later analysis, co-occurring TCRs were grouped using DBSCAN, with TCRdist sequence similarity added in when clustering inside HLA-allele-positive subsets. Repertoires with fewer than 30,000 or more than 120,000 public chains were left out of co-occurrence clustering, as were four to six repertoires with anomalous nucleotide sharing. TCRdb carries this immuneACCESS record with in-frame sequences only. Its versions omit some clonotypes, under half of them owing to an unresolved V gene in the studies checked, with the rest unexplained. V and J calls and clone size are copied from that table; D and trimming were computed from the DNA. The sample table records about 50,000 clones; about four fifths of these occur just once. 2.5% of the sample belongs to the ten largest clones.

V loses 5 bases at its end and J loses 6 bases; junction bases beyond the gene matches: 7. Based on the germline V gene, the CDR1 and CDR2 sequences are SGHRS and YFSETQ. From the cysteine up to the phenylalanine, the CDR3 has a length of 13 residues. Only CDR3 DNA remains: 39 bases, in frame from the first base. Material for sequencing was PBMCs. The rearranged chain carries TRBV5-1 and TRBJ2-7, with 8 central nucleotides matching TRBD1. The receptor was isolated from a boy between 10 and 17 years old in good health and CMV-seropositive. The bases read TGCGCCAGCAGGCAGGGGGCACTCGGCGAGCAGTACTTC. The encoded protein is CASRQGALGEQYF.